The table lists the clone carrying this TCR beta chain with a few counts. Its antigen remains unknown. There are 19 residues in the CDR3. Germline V gene sequence: CDR1 SGHRS, CDR2 YFSETQ. J was trimmed by 2 bases and V by 4 bases; bases with no gene match: 14. This sample was included in a study of T-cell reconstitution after alpha-beta-depleted transplantation in children. Study-wide points: It was newly produced T cells that mostly accounted for T-cell counts and diversity one year after transplant.

During its preparation, the TCRbeta library received unique molecular identifiers. TCRdb passed the PCR reads through MiXCR, listing each CDR3 protein once. The repertoire holds about 420,000 distinct CDR3 sequences, with roughly 15% as singletons. The source is a boy younger than two who had a stem cell transplant for Wiskott-Aldrich syndrome, so the T cells may come from the graft donor. The material was PBMCs, mostly from graft donor cells, obtained 360 days after TCRalphabeta/CD19-depleted stem cell transplant. V and J are TRBV5-1 and TRBJ2-2; 10 positions agree with TRBD2. As DNA, the CDR3 is TGCGCCAGCAGCAGATTAATACTAGCGGGACCCCCCAACACCGGGGAGCTGTTTTTT. This translates into CASSRLILAGPPNTGELFF. The full variable domain, completed using reference TRBV5-1 and TRBJ2-2, is KAGVTQTPRYLIKTRGQQVTLSCSPISGHRSVSWYQQTPGQGLQFLFEYFSETQRNKGNFPGRFSGRQFSNSRSEMNVSTLELGDSALYLCASSRLILAGPPNTGELFFGEGSRLTVL.